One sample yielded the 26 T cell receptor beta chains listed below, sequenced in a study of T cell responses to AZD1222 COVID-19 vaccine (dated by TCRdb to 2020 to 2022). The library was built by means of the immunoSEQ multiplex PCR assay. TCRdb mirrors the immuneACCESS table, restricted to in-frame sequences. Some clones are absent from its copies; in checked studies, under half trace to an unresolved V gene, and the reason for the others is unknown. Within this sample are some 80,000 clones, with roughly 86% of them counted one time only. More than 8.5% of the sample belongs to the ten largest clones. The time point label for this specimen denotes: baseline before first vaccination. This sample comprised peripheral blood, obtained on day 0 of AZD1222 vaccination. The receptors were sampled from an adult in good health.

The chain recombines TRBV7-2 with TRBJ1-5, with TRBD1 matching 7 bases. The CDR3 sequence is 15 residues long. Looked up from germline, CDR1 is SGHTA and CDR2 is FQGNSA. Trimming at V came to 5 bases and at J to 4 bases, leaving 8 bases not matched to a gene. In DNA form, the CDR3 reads TGTGCCAGCAGCCCCTGGGACAGTTCTAATCAGCCCCAGCATTTT. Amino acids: CASSPWDSSNQPQHF. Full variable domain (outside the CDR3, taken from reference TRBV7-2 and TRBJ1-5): GAGVSQSPSNKVTEKGKDVELRCDPISGHTALYWYRQSLGQGLEFLIYFQGNSAPDKSGLPSDRFSAERTGGSVSTLTIQRTQQEDSAVYLCASSPWDSSNQPQHFGDGTRLSIL.

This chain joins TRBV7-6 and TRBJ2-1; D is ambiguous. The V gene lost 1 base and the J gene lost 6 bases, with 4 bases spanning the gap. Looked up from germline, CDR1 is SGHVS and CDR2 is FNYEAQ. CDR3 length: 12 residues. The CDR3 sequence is CASSLGTNEQFF. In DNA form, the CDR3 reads TGTGCCAGCAGCTTAGGGACCAATGAGCAGTTCTTC.

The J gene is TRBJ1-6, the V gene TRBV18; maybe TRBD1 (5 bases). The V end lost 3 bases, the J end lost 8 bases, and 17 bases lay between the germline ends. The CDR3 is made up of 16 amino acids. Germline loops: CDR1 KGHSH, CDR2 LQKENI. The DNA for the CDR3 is TGTGCCAGCTCACCTGGGGCGGCTGGGAATGATTCACCCCTCCACTTT. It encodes CASSPGAAGNDSPLHF.

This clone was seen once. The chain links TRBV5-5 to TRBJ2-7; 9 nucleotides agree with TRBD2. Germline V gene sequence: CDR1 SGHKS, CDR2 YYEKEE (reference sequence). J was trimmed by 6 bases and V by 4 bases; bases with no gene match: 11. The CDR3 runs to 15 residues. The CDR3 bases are TGTGCCAGCAGCGGCGCTAGCGGGGCGAACGGCGAGCAGTACTTC. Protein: CASSGASGANGEQYF. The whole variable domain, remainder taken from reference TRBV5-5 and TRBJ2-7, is DAGVTQSPTHLIKTRGQQVTLRCSPISGHKSVSWYQQVLGQGPQFIFQYYEKEERGRGNFPDRFSARQFPNYSSELNVNALLLGDSALYLCASSGASGANGEQYFGPGTRLTVT.

DNA for the CDR3: TGTGCCAGCAGCCATGGTGGTAGCAATCAGCCCCAGCATTTT. The encoded protein is CASSHGGSNQPQHF. V is TRBV3-1 (or the pseudogene TRBV3-2) and J is TRBJ1-5; D gene uncertain. CDR1 and CDR2 (germline): LGHDT, YNNKEL (reference sequence). This CDR3 spans 14 amino acids. The germline V and J ends were trimmed by 3 bases and 0 bases, with 6 bases remaining between them.

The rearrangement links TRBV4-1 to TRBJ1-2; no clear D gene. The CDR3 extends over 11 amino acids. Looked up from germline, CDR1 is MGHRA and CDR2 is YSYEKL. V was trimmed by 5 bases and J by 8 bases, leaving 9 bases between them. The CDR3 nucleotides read TGCGCCAGCAGCTATCGTCGGGGCTACACCTTC. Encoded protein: CASSYRRGYTF.

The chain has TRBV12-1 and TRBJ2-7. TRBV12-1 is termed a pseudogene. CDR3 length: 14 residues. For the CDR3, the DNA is TGTGCAGGCGGTTCTTACAGCAGCCCTGGCGAGCAGTACTTC. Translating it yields CAGGSYSSPGEQYF.

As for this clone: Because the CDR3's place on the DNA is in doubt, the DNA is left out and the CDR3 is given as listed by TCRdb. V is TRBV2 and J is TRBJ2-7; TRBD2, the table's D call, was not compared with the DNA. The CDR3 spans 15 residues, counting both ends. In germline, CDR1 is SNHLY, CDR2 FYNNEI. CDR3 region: CASILGSTSSYEQYF.

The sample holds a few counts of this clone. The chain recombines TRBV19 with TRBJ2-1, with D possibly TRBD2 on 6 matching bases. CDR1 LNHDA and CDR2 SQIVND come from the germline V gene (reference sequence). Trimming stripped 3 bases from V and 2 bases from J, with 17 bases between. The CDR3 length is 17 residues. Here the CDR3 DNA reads TGTGCCAGTAGTATCTTTCTCAGTGCGGGAACCTACAATGAGCAGTTCTTC. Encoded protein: CASSIFLSAGTYNEQFF. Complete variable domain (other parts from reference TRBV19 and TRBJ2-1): DGGITQSPKYLFRKEGQNVTLSCEQNLNHDAMYWYRQDPGQGLRLIYYSQIVNDFQKGDIAEGYSVSREKKESFPLTVTSAQKNPTAFYLCASSIFLSAGTYNEQFFGPGTRLTVL.

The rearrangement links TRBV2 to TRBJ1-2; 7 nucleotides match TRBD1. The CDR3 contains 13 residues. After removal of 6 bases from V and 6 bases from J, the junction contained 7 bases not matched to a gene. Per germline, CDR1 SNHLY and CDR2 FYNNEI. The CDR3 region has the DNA TGTGCCAGCAGGAGGACAGGAGCCGATGGCTACACCTTC. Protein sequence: CASRRTGADGYTF.

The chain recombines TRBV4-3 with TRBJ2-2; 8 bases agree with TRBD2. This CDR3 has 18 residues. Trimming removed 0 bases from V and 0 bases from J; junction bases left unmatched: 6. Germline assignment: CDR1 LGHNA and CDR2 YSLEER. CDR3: CASSQEQPGLANTGELFF. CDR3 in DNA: TGCGCCAGCAGCCAAGAACAACCGGGACTAGCGAACACCGGGGAGCTGTTTTTT.

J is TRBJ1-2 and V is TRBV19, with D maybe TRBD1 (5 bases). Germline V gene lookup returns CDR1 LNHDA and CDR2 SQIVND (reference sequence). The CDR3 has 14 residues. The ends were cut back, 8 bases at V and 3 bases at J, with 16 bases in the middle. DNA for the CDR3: TGTGCCAGTGGGGCCGCCTTTCCCTACTATGGCTACACCTTC. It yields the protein CASGAAFPYYGYTF.

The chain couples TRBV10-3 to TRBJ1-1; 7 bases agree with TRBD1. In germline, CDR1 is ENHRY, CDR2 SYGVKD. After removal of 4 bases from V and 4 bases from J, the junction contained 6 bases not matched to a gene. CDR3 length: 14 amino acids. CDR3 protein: CAISGSRGVTEAFF. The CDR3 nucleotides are TGTGCCATCAGTGGTTCCAGGGGGGTCACTGAAGCTTTCTTT.

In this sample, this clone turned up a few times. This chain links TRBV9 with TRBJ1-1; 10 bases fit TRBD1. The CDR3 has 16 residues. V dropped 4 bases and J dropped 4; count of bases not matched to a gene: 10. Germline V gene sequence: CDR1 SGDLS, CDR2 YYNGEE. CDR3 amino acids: CASSTARQGAGTEAFF. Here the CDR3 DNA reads TGTGCCAGCAGCACGGCCCGACAGGGGGCTGGCACTGAAGCTTTCTTT.

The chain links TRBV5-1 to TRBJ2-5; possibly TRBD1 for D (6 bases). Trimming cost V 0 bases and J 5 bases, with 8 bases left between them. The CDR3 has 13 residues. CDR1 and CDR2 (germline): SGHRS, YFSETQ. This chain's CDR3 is CASSLDREETQYF. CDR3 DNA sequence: TGCGCCAGCAGCTTGGACAGGGAGGAGACCCAGTACTTC.

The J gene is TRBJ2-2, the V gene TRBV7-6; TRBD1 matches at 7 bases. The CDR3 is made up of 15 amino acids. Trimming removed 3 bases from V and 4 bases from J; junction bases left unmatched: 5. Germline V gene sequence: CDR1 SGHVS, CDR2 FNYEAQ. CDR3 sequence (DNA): TGTGCCAGCAGCTTCGACAGGGCGGGCACCGGGGAGCTGTTTTTT. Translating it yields CASSFDRAGTGELFF. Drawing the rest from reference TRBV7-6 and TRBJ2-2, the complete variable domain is GAGVSQSPRYKVTKRGQDVALRCDPISGHVSLYWYRQALGQGPEFLTYFNYEAQQDKSGLPNDRFSAERPEGSISTLTIQRTEQRDSAMYRCASSFDRAGTGELFFGEGSRLTVL.

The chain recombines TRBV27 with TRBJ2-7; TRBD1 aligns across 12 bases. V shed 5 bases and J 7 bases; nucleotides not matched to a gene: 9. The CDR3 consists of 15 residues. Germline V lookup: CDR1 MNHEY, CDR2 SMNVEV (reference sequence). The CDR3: CASSPRGQGAPEQYF. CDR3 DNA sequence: TGTGCCAGCAGTCCGAGGGGACAGGGGGCGCCTGAGCAGTACTTC.

The CDR3 coding sequence is TGTGCCAGCAGGAGCCATGAGCAGTTCTTC. This gives the protein CASRSHEQFF. The chain is built from TRBV2 and TRBJ2-1; unclear D gene. Trimming removed 6 bases from V and 8 bases from J, with 5 bases in between. There are 10 residues in the CDR3. The germline gives CDR1 SNHLY, CDR2 FYNNEI.

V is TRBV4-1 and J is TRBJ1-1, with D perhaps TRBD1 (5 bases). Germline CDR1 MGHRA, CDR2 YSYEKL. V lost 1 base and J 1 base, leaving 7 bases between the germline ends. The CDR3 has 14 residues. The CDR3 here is CASSQGGANTEAFF. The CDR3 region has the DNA TGCGCCAGCAGCCAAGGGGGCGCGAACACTGAAGCTTTCTTT.

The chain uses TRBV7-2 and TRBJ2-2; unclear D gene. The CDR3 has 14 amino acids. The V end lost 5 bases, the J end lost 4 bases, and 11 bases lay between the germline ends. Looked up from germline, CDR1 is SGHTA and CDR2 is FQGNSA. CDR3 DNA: TGTGCCAGCAGCCTCCCTCCGGGCACCGGGGAGCTGTTTTTT. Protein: CASSLPPGTGELFF.

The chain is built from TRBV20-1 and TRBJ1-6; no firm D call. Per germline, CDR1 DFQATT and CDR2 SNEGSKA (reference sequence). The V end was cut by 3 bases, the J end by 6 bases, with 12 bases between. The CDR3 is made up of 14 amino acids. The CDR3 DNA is TGCAGTGCTAGTGTCAACAGAGTTAATTCACCCCTCCACTTT. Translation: CSASVNRVNSPLHF.

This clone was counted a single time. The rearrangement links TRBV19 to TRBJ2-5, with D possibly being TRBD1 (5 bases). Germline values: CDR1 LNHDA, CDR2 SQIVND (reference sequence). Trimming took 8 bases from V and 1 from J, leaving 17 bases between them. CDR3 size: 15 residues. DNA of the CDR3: TGTGCCAGTTCACATCCTGGGGCCTTCCAAGAGACCCAGTACTTC. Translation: CASSHPGAFQETQYF.

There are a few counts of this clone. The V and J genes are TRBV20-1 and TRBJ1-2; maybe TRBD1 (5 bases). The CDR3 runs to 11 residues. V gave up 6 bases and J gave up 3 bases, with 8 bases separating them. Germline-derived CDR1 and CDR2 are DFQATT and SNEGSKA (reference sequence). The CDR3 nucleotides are TGCAGTGCAGGGGCGGACTATGGCTACACCTTC. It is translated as CSAGADYGYTF.

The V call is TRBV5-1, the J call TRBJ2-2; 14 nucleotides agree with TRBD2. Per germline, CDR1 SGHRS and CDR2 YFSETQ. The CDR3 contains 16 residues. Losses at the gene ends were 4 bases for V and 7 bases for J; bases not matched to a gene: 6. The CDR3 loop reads CASSTGLAGVIGELFF. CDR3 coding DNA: TGCGCCAGCAGCACGGGACTAGCGGGAGTGATCGGGGAGCTGTTTTTT.

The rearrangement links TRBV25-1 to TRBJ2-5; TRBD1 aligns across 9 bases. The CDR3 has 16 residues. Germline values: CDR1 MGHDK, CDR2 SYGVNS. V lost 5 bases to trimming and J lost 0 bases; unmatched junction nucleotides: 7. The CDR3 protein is CASSSPTGGHQETQYF. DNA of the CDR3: TGTGCCAGCAGTTCACCGACAGGGGGGCACCAAGAGACCCAGTACTTC.

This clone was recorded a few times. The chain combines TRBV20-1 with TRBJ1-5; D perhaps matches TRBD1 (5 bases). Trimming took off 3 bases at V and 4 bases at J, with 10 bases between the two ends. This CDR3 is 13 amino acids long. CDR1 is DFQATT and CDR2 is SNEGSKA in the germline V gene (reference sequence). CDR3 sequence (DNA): TGCAGTGCTAGTGAGGGGCCAAATCAGCCCCAGCATTTT. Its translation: CSASEGPNQPQHF.